This section outlines one TCR beta chain sequence together with its context. Its antigen is as yet unknown. This specimen belongs to a study of cytomegalovirus exposure and HLA in healthy donors. General study results and limits: Later, TCR association rates were found to vary by HLA locus, highest for DRB1 and lowest for HLA-C. An analysis was carried out later, and it reportedly showed fewer N-insertions in an Asian-associated ancestry cluster than the approximately 610-donor mean. Later analysis found that TCR beta chains associated with HLA were more clonally expanded than other, equally common chains.

Primers: 60 Vbeta forward and 13 Jbeta reverse. Here immunoSEQ multiplex PCR was the method, and the copy in TCRdb shows in-frame clones only, minus some. This repertoire includes about 210,000 clones. The sample taken for sequencing was PBMCs. This receptor was obtained from a young woman in good health and CMV-seropositive.

This CDR3 is CASSWERSSPLHF. The CDR3 DNA reads as TGTGCCAGCAGCTGGGAGCGGTCTTCACCCCTCCACTTT. The chain joins TRBV5-8 to TRBJ1-6, with D hard to call. Germline V lookup: CDR1 SGHTS, CDR2 YDEGEE. The CDR3 is made up of 13 amino acids. V lost 3 bases to trimming and J lost 9 bases, with 10 bases between them.